This T cell receptor beta chain emerged from a study of T cell repertoires and HLA-DP antigens. Study summary: Transduced HeLa cells presented HLA-DP to CD4+ T cells. Versus self, one alloantigen differed at one groove amino acid, the other at about 9.

To note about this clone: Compared with germline, one end of the junction differs, possibly owing to a read error. Distinct nucleotide sequences in the sample also encode this CDR3.

Generated by immunoSEQ multiplex PCR, the TCRdb table keeps only in-frame clones and is missing some. The data contain around 1,600 clones, roughly three quarters of them seen just once; the ten biggest clones take up roughly 60%. HeLa cells expressing allogeneic DPB1 restimulated the approximately 15-day-expanded CD4+ cells for 24 h. Retrovirally transduced HeLa cells with HLA-DPA1/DPB1, HLA-DM, invariant chain and CD80 served as stimulators. CD4+ T cells were isolated untouched, about 98% pure. Study-wide results and limits: Average cumulative frequency of previously undetected clones was 36.3% against one allele and 45% to 65% against the other.

The receptor's source is a man aged 50-60 years in good health and CMV-seronegative. Sequencing was done on a sample of CD137- CD4+ T cells from cultured PBMCs.

The CDR3 bases are TGCGCCAGCTCACGCGGGAGGGATACCTACGAGCAGTACTTC. This translates into CASSRGRDTYEQYF. The chain combines TRBV18 with TRBJ2-7, with 9 bases identical to TRBD2. This CDR3 contains 14 residues. Germline V gives CDR1 KGHSH, CDR2 LQKENI. Looking up the rest from reference TRBV18 and TRBJ2-7 gives the full variable domain: NAGVMQNPRHLVRRRGQEARLRCSPMKGHSHVYWYRQLPEEGLKFMVYLQKENIIDESGMPKERFSAEFPKEGPSILRIQQVVRGDSAAYFCASSRGRDTYEQYFGPGTRLTVT.